The clone carrying this T cell receptor beta chain was counted ten times or more. Its antigen is undetermined. This sample was included in a study of T-cell reconstitution after alpha-beta-depleted transplantation in children. Whole-study results and caveats: Some patients showed high day-60 TCRbeta diversity, which derived from surviving recipient T cells and thymic progenitors. Reported findings indicate that, about two months after transplant, alpha-beta T cells came from several hundred expanded clones, which were derived from non-depleted graft cells. T cells produced anew were the main source of T-cell counts and diversity one year after transplant.

Unique molecular identifiers tagged the TCRbeta library. One entry per CDR3 protein, called by TCRdb with MiXCR from the PCR reads. The sample has approximately 170,000 distinct CDR3 sequences, 11% seen once; the top ten hold about 13%. Sequences were derived from PBMCs, sampled before TCRalphabeta/CD19-depleted stem cell transplant. The sequence derives from a boy aged 2-15 years with acute myeloid leukemia, due to receive a stem cell transplant.

CDR3 nucleotide sequence: TGTGCCAGCCAGGAAACCGGCTTGGGCCAAGAGACCCAGTACTTC. As protein: CASQETGLGQETQYF. V gene TRBV12-3 or TRBV12-4 combines with J gene TRBJ2-5; the D is unclear. This CDR3 contains 15 residues. V lost 8 bases and J 1 base, leaving 17 bases between the germline ends.